This TCR beta chain was sequenced in a study of cytomegalovirus exposure and HLA in healthy donors. Study at large: Of roughly 400 genotyped donors, roughly 76% grouped in the Caucasian-associated ancestry cluster.

The PCR used 60 Vbeta and 13 Jbeta primers. Some clones are missing from TCRdb's copy, which holds only in-frame ones; the method was immunoSEQ multiplex PCR. The table lists 210,000 or so clones, 75% to 85% of them singletons, with 2.7% in the top ten. The germline V gene has CDR1 LNHDA and CDR2 SQIVND (reference sequence). With 5 bases clipped from V and 0 bases from J, the junction kept 6 bases outside the gene matches. The CDR3 covers 16 residues. Note on this clone: Its antigen is not known.

Study-wide results and limits: Common viral pathogens were later found to be apparently linked to several of the most significant clusters. A later analysis reportedly identified an Asian-associated ancestry cluster as carrying fewer N-insertions than the approximately 710-donor mean.

The sequence was collected from a woman in her sixties in good health and CMV-seropositive. The rearrangement uses TRBV19 and TRBJ1-1, with TRBD1 matching 10 bases. Material for sequencing was PBMCs. In DNA form, the CDR3 reads TGTGCCAGTAGTCCCTGGGACAGGGGTCTGAACACTGAAGCTTTCTTT. This codes for CASSPWDRGLNTEAFF.